The 29 T cell receptor beta chains below all came from one sample that was sequenced in a study of shared clonotypes between healthy human individuals (TCRdb year 2020). The library was made by the immunoSEQ multiplex PCR assay. Sourced from immuneACCESS, this table was stored by TCRdb with only in-frame sequences that have V and J called. A share of the clones is absent; for the studies checked, an unresolved V gene accounts for under half, and the remainder has no known explanation. For this sample the table gives 2,500,000 or so clones, of which around 94% were detected only once. 0.13% to 0.15% of the sample lies in the top ten. Sequencing was done on a sample of naive CD4+ T cells sorted from blood. This sample's cell subset or site label indicates: CD45RA+ positively selected. The receptor set was obtained from a man aged 18 to 29 in good health.

The chain carries TRBV6-1 and TRBJ1-5; D is possibly TRBD1 (5 bases). This CDR3 region has 16 residues. The germline V and J ends were trimmed by 4 bases and 4 bases, with 17 bases remaining between them. The germline V gene has CDR1 MNHNS and CDR2 SASEGT. In nucleotides, the CDR3 is TGTGCCAGCAGTGGGGGCCTTACCCCCACGAATCAGCCCCAGCATTTT. Its translation: CASSGGLTPTNQPQHF.

This clone was recorded once. CDR3 DNA sequence: TGTGCCAGTAGTAGAGGGTATTCGGAAAAACTGTTTTTT. This gives the protein CASSRGYSEKLFF. The chain has TRBV19 and TRBJ1-4; D unresolved. Trimming left V 4 bases short and J 8 bases short, with 11 bases between. Looked up from germline, CDR1 is LNHDA and CDR2 is SQIVND (reference sequence). CDR3 length: 13 residues.

The chain has TRBV5-8 and TRBJ1-1; D is unclear. This CDR3 is built from 13 residues. Trimming stripped 2 bases from V and 8 bases from J, with 13 bases between. Germline CDR1 and CDR2: SGHTS and YDEGEE. The CDR3: CASSFGIRREAFF. The CDR3 DNA follows: TGTGCCAGCAGCTTCGGCATCAGGAGGGAAGCTTTCTTT. The full variable domain, completed using reference TRBV5-8 and TRBJ1-1, is EAGVTQSPTHLIKTRGQQATLRCSPISGHTSVYWYQQALGLGLQFLLWYDEGEERNRGNFPPRFSGRQFPNYSSELNVNALELEDSALYLCASSFGIRREAFFGQGTRLTVV.

The chain uses TRBV19 and TRBJ1-1; a weak D match, TRBD1 (6 bases). The CDR3 is made up of 15 amino acids. Trimming took off 3 bases at V and 1 base at J, with 12 bases between the two ends. Germline CDR1 and CDR2: LNHDA and SQIVND (reference sequence). CDR3 sequence reads: CASSIGQGRNTEAFF. The CDR3, as DNA: TGTGCCAGTAGTATTGGTCAGGGGCGGAACACTGAAGCTTTCTTT.

In this sample, this clone turned up a few times. Other nucleotide sequences from this sample produce the same CDR3. The chain carries TRBV5-1 and TRBJ1-6, with 9 nucleotides matching TRBD1. Losses at the gene ends were 4 bases for V and 7 bases for J; bases not matched to a gene: 3. The CDR3 sequence is 14 residues long. Germline-derived CDR1 and CDR2 are SGHRS and YFSETQ. The CDR3 sequence: CASSQGQGNSPLHF. The CDR3 nucleotides are TGCGCCAGCAGCCAGGGACAGGGAAATTCACCCCTCCACTTT.

CDR3 sequence reads: CASSYSQGYGYTF. The CDR3 DNA is TGTGCCAGCAGTTACTCACAGGGTTATGGCTACACCTTC. The chain carries TRBV6-5 and TRBJ1-2; D is possibly TRBD1 (6 bases). Trimming cost V 0 bases and J 5 bases, with 7 bases left between them. The CDR3 spans 13 residues. CDR1 is MNHEY, CDR2 SVGAGI, per germline.

The chain links TRBV6-6 to TRBJ2-2; D is undetermined. The CDR3 totals 14 residues. Germline CDR1 is MNHNY and CDR2 is SVGAGI (reference sequence). Trimming removed 2 bases from V and 4 bases from J, with 8 bases in between. The CDR3 region has the DNA TGTGCCAGCAGTTACAGTCAAAGCACCGGGGAGCTGTTTTTT. Protein product: CASSYSQSTGELFF.

This clone was seen a few times. This chain's CDR3 is CASSDLGGFRAFF. DNA of the CDR3: TGTGCCAGCAGTGATTTGGGTGGGTTTAGGGCTTTCTTT. V and J are TRBV6-1 and TRBJ1-1; D unresolved. CDR3 size: 13 residues. Germline CDR1 MNHNS, CDR2 SASEGT. Trimming took off 3 bases at V and 11 bases at J, with 16 bases between the two ends.

This clone was counted once. The V and J genes are TRBV5-1 and TRBJ2-3, with 9 positions matching TRBD2. From germline, CDR1 is SGHRS and CDR2 YFSETQ. V was clipped by 5 bases and J by 1 base; unmatched bases: 8. The CDR3 runs 16 residues. CDR3 nucleotides: TGCGCCAGCAGTTCCGAAATAGCGGGGGGCACAGATACGCAGTATTTT. Amino acid sequence: CASSSEIAGGTDTQYF.

This chain connects TRBV19 to TRBJ1-1; weak D call: TRBD1 (6 bases). V lost 6 bases and J 11 bases, leaving 22 bases between the germline ends. This CDR3 has 14 amino acids. From germline, CDR1 is LNHDA and CDR2 SQIVND (reference sequence). The CDR3 here is CASRGIAGHTFAFF. CDR3 nucleotides: TGTGCCAGTAGAGGTATCGCGGGACATACTTTCGCTTTCTTT. Combining the CDR3 with reference TRBV19 and TRBJ1-1 gives the whole variable domain DGGITQSPKYLFRKEGQNVTLSCEQNLNHDAMYWYRQDPGQGLRLIYYSQIVNDFQKGDIAEGYSVSREKKESFPLTVTSAQKNPTAFYLCASRGIAGHTFAFFGQGTRLTVV.

V usage is TRBV30 and J usage is TRBJ2-2, with a weak D call TRBD1 (5 bases). In germline, CDR1 is GTSNPN, CDR2 SVGIG (reference sequence). CDR3 length: 15 residues. Between the trimmed V and J ends, which lost 5 bases and 1 base, there was a span of 14 bases. CDR3 protein: CAWARQLQNTGELFF. Here the CDR3 DNA reads TGTGCCTGGGCTCGACAGCTACAGAACACCGGGGAGCTGTTTTTT.

This clone appeared a single time. The genes are TRBV4-3 and TRBJ1-1; 9 bases line up with TRBD1. V dropped 0 bases and J dropped 4; count of bases not matched to a gene: 3. Germline CDR1 and CDR2: LGHNA and YSLEER. CDR3 length: 15 residues. CDR3 residues: CASSQDDRGITEAFF. The CDR3 region has the DNA TGCGCCAGCAGCCAAGATGACAGGGGGATCACTGAAGCTTTCTTT.

V is TRBV6-5 and J is TRBJ1-4; 10 bases line up with TRBD1. Germline V CDR1 and CDR2: MNHEY, SVGAGI. This CDR3 region has 15 residues. The V and J ends lost 6 bases and 6 bases, in that order; junction bases with no gene match: 7. CDR3 in amino acids: CASRPIGTGDEKLFF. In nucleotides, the CDR3 is TGTGCCAGCAGACCGATCGGGACAGGGGATGAAAAACTGTTTTTT.

This clone was seen a single time. The V and J genes are TRBV9 and TRBJ1-1; a weak D match, TRBD1 (6 bases). This CDR3 contains 13 residues. Germline values: CDR1 SGDLS, CDR2 YYNGEE. The V end lost 4 bases, the J end lost 2 bases, and 9 bases lay between the germline ends. The CDR3 loop is CASSTDRNTEAFF. The CDR3 DNA follows: TGTGCCAGCAGCACGGACAGAAACACTGAAGCTTTCTTT.

The rearrangement links TRBV10-2 to TRBJ1-4; 9 bases fit TRBD1. This CDR3 comprises 14 residues. J was trimmed by 10 bases and V by 0 bases; bases with no gene match: 3. Germline V gene sequence: CDR1 WSHSY, CDR2 SAAADI. CDR3 DNA: TGCGCCAGCAGTGAGTCATCGGGACAGGGAAAACTGTTTTTT. It yields the protein CASSESSGQGKLFF.

The chain employs TRBV6-5 and TRBJ1-2, with D possibly TRBD1 on 5 matching bases. Germline V gene sequence: CDR1 MNHEY, CDR2 SVGAGI. This CDR3 is 13 amino acids long. V shed 7 bases and J shed 4 bases, with 13 bases lying between them. In nucleotides, the CDR3 is TGTGCCAGCACAGCAGGGCTTGTCTATGGCTACACCTTC. Its protein product is CASTAGLVYGYTF.

The genes are TRBV5-5 and TRBJ1-2; weak D call: TRBD1 (5 bases). Germline V gene sequence: CDR1 SGHKS, CDR2 YYEKEE (reference sequence). The CDR3 covers 13 residues. Trimming stripped 4 bases from V and 11 bases from J, with 18 bases between. The CDR3 coding sequence is TGTGCCAGCAGCCCGAATGTCGGGGGAGGGTACACCTTC. It yields the protein CASSPNVGGGYTF.

Remarks on this clone: This sample includes further DNA sequences coding for the same CDR3. The gene calls are TRBV5-1 and TRBJ1-1; TRBD1 matches at 7 bases. The trim removed 0 bases at V and 5 bases at J, leaving 4 bases unmatched. The CDR3 length is 14 residues. CDR1 is SGHRS and CDR2 is YFSETQ in the germline V gene. Here the CDR3 reads CASSLGTGVTEAFF. The CDR3 DNA reads TGCGCCAGCAGCTTGGGTACAGGGGTTACTGAAGCTTTCTTT. The full variable domain, its missing parts supplied by reference TRBV5-1 and TRBJ1-1, is KAGVTQTPRYLIKTRGQQVTLSCSPISGHRSVSWYQQTPGQGLQFLFEYFSETQRNKGNFPGRFSGRQFSNSRSEMNVSTLELGDSALYLCASSLGTGVTEAFFGQGTRLTVV.

V usage is TRBV28 and J usage is TRBJ2-1; D could derive from TRBD1 or TRBD2 (5 bases each). CDR1 and CDR2 (germline): MDHEN, SYDVKM. Trimming removed 5 bases at V and 5 bases at J, with 13 bases between. The CDR3 has 14 amino acids. DNA of the CDR3: TGTGCCAGCAGTCCTAATGGGGGAAACAATGAGCAGTTCTTC. Translating gives CASSPNGGNNEQFF.

The V gene is TRBV5-6, the J gene TRBJ2-5; D possibly corresponds to TRBD1 (6 bases). Looked up from germline, CDR1 is SGHDT and CDR2 is YYEEEE. This CDR3 has 15 amino acids. V was cut by 0 bases and J by 2 bases, with 11 bases left in between. DNA of the CDR3: TGTGCCAGCAGCTTGGGACAGGTTCGGCAAGAGACCCAGTACTTC. This codes for CASSLGQVRQETQYF. The full variable domain, rest sourced from reference TRBV5-6 and TRBJ2-5, is DAGVTQSPTHLIKTRGQQVTLRCSPKSGHDTVSWYQQALGQGPQFIFQYYEEEERQRGNFPDRFSGHQFPNYSSELNVNALLLGDSALYLCASSLGQVRQETQYFGPGTRLLVL.

This chain uses TRBV27 with TRBJ1-2; tentatively, D is TRBD1 (5 bases). Deletions cut 3 bases from V and 7 bases from J, with 18 bases between. Germline CDR1 and CDR2: MNHEY and SMNVEV (reference sequence). This CDR3 has 15 amino acids. The CDR3 region has the DNA TGTGCCAGCAGTTTCACGGATCAGGGTGGGGCTGGCTACACCTTC. Protein: CASSFTDQGGAGYTF.

The genes are TRBV29-1 and TRBJ2-5, with 11 bases that match TRBD2. The trim removed 5 bases at V and 5 bases at J, leaving 10 bases unmatched. Per the germline V gene, CDR1 is SQVTM and CDR2 is ANQGSEA. This CDR3 has 15 residues. The DNA for the CDR3 is TGCAGCGTTAACATACTAGCGGGAGTGAGTGAGACCCAGTACTTC. Amino acids: CSVNILAGVSETQYF.

In this sample, this clone turned up once. The V call is TRBV10-3, the J call TRBJ2-7; D possibly corresponds to TRBD2 (6 bases). V shed 0 bases and J shed 5 bases, with 11 bases lying between them. Germline lookup yields CDR1 ENHRY and CDR2 SYGVKD. The CDR3 is made up of 14 amino acids. CDR3 sequence reads: CAISESGGVHEQYF. CDR3 in DNA: TGTGCCATCAGTGAGTCAGGAGGGGTCCACGAGCAGTACTTC.

This chain joins TRBV7-9 and TRBJ1-6; D uncertain. V dropped 2 bases and J dropped 0 bases, with 14 bases sitting between them. CDR1 SEHNR and CDR2 FQNEAQ come from the germline V gene (reference sequence). The CDR3 is 18 residues long. The DNA for the CDR3 is TGTGCCAGCAGCTTAAAGGTTTCTTTAAGCTCCTATAATTCACCCCTCCACTTT. Translation gives CASSLKVSLSSYNSPLHF.

The gene calls are TRBV2 and TRBJ2-7; 7 bases align to TRBD2. Germline values: CDR1 SNHLY, CDR2 FYNNEI. The trim removed 6 bases at V and 2 bases at J, leaving 7 bases unmatched. CDR3 length: 14 residues. The CDR3 nucleotides are TGTGCCAGCAGAACCGGGACTACTCCCTACGAGCAGTACTTC. Residues: CASRTGTTPYEQYF.

The J gene is TRBJ2-1, the V gene TRBV21-1; no check of the table's D call, TRBD1, against the DNA was made. TRBV21-1 is reported as a pseudogene. The CDR3 extends over 16 amino acids. This CDR3 reads CASSVLGQKPYNEQFF. The CDR3 region has the DNA TGTGCCAGCAGCGTCCTGGGACAGAAGCCCTACAATGAGCAGTTCTTC.

This chain connects TRBV5-1 to TRBJ2-7, with D hard to call. Germline CDR1 is SGHRS and CDR2 is YFSETQ. V dropped 1 base and J dropped 3 bases, with 8 bases sitting between them. The CDR3 totals 13 residues. The CDR3 DNA is TGCGCCAGCAGCTTGCAGGTCCACTACGAGCAGTACTTC. The encoded protein is CASSLQVHYEQYF. The full variable domain, completed using reference TRBV5-1 and TRBJ2-7, is KAGVTQTPRYLIKTRGQQVTLSCSPISGHRSVSWYQQTPGQGLQFLFEYFSETQRNKGNFPGRFSGRQFSNSRSEMNVSTLELGDSALYLCASSLQVHYEQYFGPGTRLTVT.

J is TRBJ2-5 and V is TRBV5-1; D may be TRBD2 (6 bases). This CDR3 comprises 13 residues. From germline, CDR1 is SGHRS and CDR2 YFSETQ. Trimming took off 8 bases at V and 6 bases at J, with 17 bases between the two ends. CDR3 DNA sequence: TGCGCCAGTTGCCAGTCGGGGGTGCAGACCCAGTACTTC. This sequence encodes CASCQSGVQTQYF.

The rearrangement uses TRBV5-4 and TRBJ2-4; D possibly corresponds to TRBD2 (5 bases). Looked up from germline, CDR1 is SGHNT and CDR2 is YYREEE (reference sequence). CDR3 length equals 14 residues. Trimming removed 2 bases from V and 1 base from J, with 7 bases in between. The chain's CDR3 is CASSLRTAKNIQYF. In nucleotides, the CDR3 is TGTGCCAGCAGCTTAAGGACTGCCAAAAACATTCAGTACTTC.